This T cell receptor (beta chain) came from a study of T cells expressing NK-cell markers. Whole-study context: It was sorted CD3+CD56+NKG2C+, CD3+CD56+NKG2C- and CD3+CD56-NKG2C+ T cells that supplied the TCR beta repertoires. Most of the eight sequenced donors tested HCMV-seropositive; one tested seronegative. Study-level findings and limits: The HCMV specificity of the expanded NKG2C+ T cell clones stayed unresolved. Each of 6 or 7 donors carried dominant NKG2C+ clonotypes accounting for roughly 1.0-7.0% of CD8+ T cells.

TCRdb reworked the 5' RACE reads into one entry per CDR3 protein, no DNA. In all, the sample yields roughly 390,000 distinct CDR3 sequences. A remark on this clonotype: Antigen: not known.

The sequenced sample was blood T cells: a sorted CD56 or NKG2C T cell subset, CD4+ or CD8+ T cells, or bulk PBMC T cells (not recorded which). This clonotype was sampled from a woman aged 45-65 years in good health.

This CDR3 reads CASSFLAGSWSNEQFF. The V call is TRBV7-3, the J call TRBJ2-1; the TRBD2 assignment by TCRdb is unverifiable without DNA. CDR3 size: 16 residues. Germline CDR1 is SGHTA and CDR2 is FQGTGA.